This is a list of T cell receptor beta chains from one sample in a study of CD8 T cells in Susac syndrome. TCRdb used MiXCR to reprocess the immunoSEQ multiplex PCR reads, holding one entry per CDR3 protein. The sample records over 100,000 distinct CDR3 sequences, over 90% being singletons. Material for sequencing was CD4+ T cells from PBMCs. The receptors shown here come from a human donor with Susac syndrome. Both conserved end residues are part of each CDR3. A D gene is named only where the DNA matches it firmly. The listing skips clone size in some rows; elsewhere it reads once, few, many or a size class.

J | size | V | D | DNA | CDR3
TRBJ2-1 | . | TRBV3-1 | . | TGTGCCAGCAGCCCAAGAGCCCGAATCTTGGTCAATGAGCAGTTCTTC | CASSPRARILVNEQFF
TRBJ2-1 | . | TRBV11-1 | TRBD2 | TGTGCCAGCAGCTTGATGGGGGGAGGGAGCCCTGGGGATGAGCAGTTCTTC | CASSLMGGGSPGDEQFF
TRBJ2-2 | . | TRBV29-1 | TRBD2 | TGCAGCGTAGCCCCTAGCGGATCGAACACCGGGGAGCTGTTTTTT | CSVAPSGSNTGELFF
TRBJ2-4 | . | TRBV2 | . | TGTGCCAGCACCCAGGGGATGGCTGGTGGAAACATTCAGTACTTC | CASTQGMAGGNIQYF
TRBJ2-5 | . | TRBV25-1 | . | TGTGCCAGCAGTGAATACACCGCCGGGGAGACCCAGTACTTC | CASSEYTAGETQYF
TRBJ1-5 | . | TRBV5-1 | . | TGCGCCAGCAGCTTGGGGGACAACAATCAGCCCCAGCATTTT | CASSLGDNNQPQHF
TRBJ1-4 | . | TRBV25-1 | . | TGTGCCAGCAGTGAATATGGGCCGAATGAAAAACTGTTTTTT | CASSEYGPNEKLFF
TRBJ2-7 | . | TRBV21-1 | . | TGTGCCAGCAGCAAAGCCCCATCTCGACTAGCGGAGAGGACCTACGAGCAGTACTTC | CASSKAPSRLAERTYEQYF
TRBJ1-1 | few | TRBV28 | . | TGTGCCAGCAGTTTGGGACGGGGAGACACTGAAGCTTTCTTT | CASSLGRGDTEAFF
TRBJ2-5 | . | TRBV4-3 | TRBD1 | TGCGCCAGCAGCCAAGATTGGGTGACAGGGGGAGAGACCCAGTACTTC | CASSQDWVTGGETQYF
TRBJ2-1 | . | TRBV30 | TRBD2 | TGTGCCTGGAGAGCGGGACTCCTTCGGGACAATGAGCAGTTCTTC | CAWRAGLLRDNEQFF
TRBJ2-7 | . | TRBV18 | TRBD2 | TGTGCCAGCTCACCACAAAATAGCGGGTTGGGATTGGAGCAGTACTTC | CASSPQNSGLGLEQYF
TRBJ2-2 | . | TRBV30 | . | TGTGCCTGGAGTGTATTGTTACCGACCGGGGAGCTGTTTTTT | CAWSVLLPTGELFF
TRBJ2-7 | . | TRBV7-2 | . | TGTGCCAGCAGCCCTACTACTCCGGGGGAGCAGTACTTC | CASSPTTPGEQYF
TRBJ2-6 | . | TRBV9 | . | TGTGCCAGCAGCCTATATTCCCAATCCTCTGGGGCCAACGTCCTGACTTTC | CASSLYSQSSGANVLTF
TRBJ2-1 | . | TRBV20-1 | . | TGCAGTGCTAGCCGGGAGCAGTTCTTC | CSASREQFF
TRBJ2-7 | . | TRBV6-2/TRBV6-3 | . | TGTGCCAGCGGCGGACGGGAGCCCCCCTACGAGCAGTACTTC | CASGGREPPYEQYF
TRBJ1-1 | once | TRBV2 | TRBD1 | TGTGCCAGCAGGCCGGGGACAGGCTTTATGAACACTGAAGCTTTCTTT | CASRPGTGFMNTEAFF
TRBJ2-3 | . | TRBV11-2 | TRBD2 | TGTGCCAGCAGGATCAGCGGGGCCACAGATACGCAGTATTTT | CASRISGATDTQYF
TRBJ2-5 | . | TRBV19 | . | TGTGCCAGTAGTCCGGGGACGCGGACTCAAGAGACCCAGTACTTC | CASSPGTRTQETQYF
TRBJ1-2 | . | TRBV29-1 | . | TGCAGCGTTGAACCTCTGAGGACAGCGATCCGCGGCTACACCTTC | CSVEPLRTAIRGYTF
TRBJ2-1 | . | TRBV9 | . | TGTGCCAGCAGCGAATATCCTAACTACAATGAGCAGTTCTTC | CASSEYPNYNEQFF
TRBJ2-5 | . | TRBV7-9 | TRBD2 | TGTGCCAGCAGCTCCGGGCTCGGGAGGGCCCGAGAGACCCAGTACTTC | CASSSGLGRARETQYF
TRBJ1-2 | once | TRBV4-3 | . | TGCGCCAGCAGCCAAGACTCCGCGGTGGGCTACACCTTC | CASSQDSAVGYTF
TRBJ2-7 | . | TRBV10-3 | TRBD1 | TGTGCCATCAGTGAACCAGGGGGGACAGGTTCCTACGAGCAGTACTTC | CAISEPGGTGSYEQYF
TRBJ2-3 | . | TRBV7-9 | . | TGTGCCAGCAGCTTTTACTCTCCGGGCACAGATACGCAGTATTTT | CASSFYSPGTDTQYF
TRBJ2-2 | . | TRBV5-6 | . | TGTGCCACTGAGACCGCAGCCCGGTTCACCGGGGAGCTGTTTTTT | CATETAARFTGELFF
TRBJ2-1 | . | TRBV30 | . | TGTGCCTGGAAAGGTGGGAGGCGCTCCTACAATGAGCAGTTCTTC | CAWKGGRRSYNEQFF
TRBJ1-3 | . | TRBV30 | . | TGTGCCTGGAGTGGGGGGAACTCTGGAAACACCATATATTTT | CAWSGGNSGNTIYF
TRBJ2-3 | . | TRBV19 | TRBD2 | TGTGCCAGTAGCCGGACTAGCGGGAGGGCCGAGAGCACAGATACGCAGTATTTT | CASSRTSGRAESTDTQYF
TRBJ1-4 | . | TRBV9 | TRBD1 | TGTGCCAGCAGCCCAAGGACAGGGGGGCAAGGTGAAAAACTGTTTTTT | CASSPRTGGQGEKLFF
TRBJ2-7 | . | TRBV5-4 | . | TGTGCCAGCAGCGGAGGAAGCTCCTACGAGCAGTACTTC | CASSGGSSYEQYF